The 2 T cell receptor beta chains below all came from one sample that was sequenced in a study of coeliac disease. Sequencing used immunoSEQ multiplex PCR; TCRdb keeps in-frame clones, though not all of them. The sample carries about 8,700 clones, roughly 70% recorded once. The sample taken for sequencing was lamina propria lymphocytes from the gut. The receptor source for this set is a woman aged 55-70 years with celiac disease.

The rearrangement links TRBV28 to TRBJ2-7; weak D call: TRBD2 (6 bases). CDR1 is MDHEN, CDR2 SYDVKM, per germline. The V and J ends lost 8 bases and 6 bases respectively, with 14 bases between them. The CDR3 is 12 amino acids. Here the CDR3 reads CASGIGGTEQYF. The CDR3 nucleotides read TGTGCCAGCGGGATTGGGGGGACCGAGCAGTACTTC.

The CDR3 nucleotides are TGCGCCAGCGGAGAGGGCCGGGGGGAAAAACTGTTTTTT. As protein: CASGEGRGEKLFF. V is TRBV5-1 and J is TRBJ1-4; D might be TRBD1 (5 bases). CDR1 and CDR2 from the germline V gene are SGHRS and YFSETQ. The V and J ends lost 7 bases and 8 bases respectively, with 15 bases between them. This CDR3 spans 13 amino acids.